The rows below give T cell receptor beta chains drawn from one sample of a study of CD8 T cells in Susac syndrome. TCRdb re-called the immunoSEQ multiplex PCR reads with MiXCR, one entry per CDR3 protein. In the table there are about 110,000 distinct CDR3 sequences, approximately 93% of which are singletons. Sequenced material: CD8+ T cells from PBMCs. The receptors stem from a human donor with Susac syndrome. Both conserved end residues are part of each CDR3. Fields, in order: V gene, clone size, D gene, J gene, CDR3 DNA, CDR3 protein. The D gene is left open where the match is weak. Size is stated for part of the rows, as once, few or many counts, or as a class when the clone is expanded.

TRBV6-5	.	TRBD1	TRBJ2-2	TGTGCCAGCAGTTACGGGCAGGGGGACACCGGGGAGCTGTTTTTT	CASSYGQGDTGELFF
TRBV7-2	.	TRBD2	TRBJ2-4	TGTGCCAGCAGCTTAGTAGGAATAGCGGGGGGGCCGGGCAAAAACATTCAGTACTTC	CASSLVGIAGGPGKNIQYF
TRBV20-1	.	.	TRBJ1-5	TGCAGTGCTCATAACCCCAATATCGGGACCGGGCAGCCCCAGCATTTT	CSAHNPNIGTGQPQHF
TRBV5-1	.	.	TRBJ2-6	TGCGCCAGCAGCTACAGGACAGCTGGGGCCAACGTCCTGACTTTC	CASSYRTAGANVLTF
TRBV9	.	TRBD2	TRBJ2-5	TGTGCCAGCAGCGTTGCTAGCGGGGGGTTGGAGACCCAGTACTTC	CASSVASGGLETQYF
TRBV20-1	.	TRBD2	TRBJ2-1	TGCAGTGCTAGTTTAGCGGGGAATTACAATGAGCAGTTCTTC	CSASLAGNYNEQFF
TRBV9	.	.	TRBJ2-3	TGTGCCAGCAGCGCCGCTAGCAGCACAGATACGCAGTATTTT	CASSAASSTDTQYF
TRBV20-1	.	.	TRBJ2-6	TGCAGTGCTAGAAGGGGCCTCCCCGGTTCTGGGGCCAACGTCCTGACTTTC	CSARRGLPGSGANVLTF
TRBV20-1	.	TRBD1	TRBJ1-2	TGCAGTGCTAGAGTGGGGGAGGGCACAGGGGGACCTAACTATGGCTACACCTTC	CSARVGEGTGGPNYGYTF
TRBV11-2	.	.	TRBJ2-3	TGTGCCAACCACTTATGTAGGGCTGGAGATACGCAGTATTTT	CANHLCRAGDTQYF
TRBV20-1	.	.	TRBJ2-2	TGCAGTGCTAGAGGGGGTATGCTGGGCGGGGAGCTGTTTTTT	CSARGGMLGGELFF
TRBV23-1	once	.	TRBJ1-4	TGCGCCAGCAGTCAAGAGGGGAAGGTAGCAACTAATGAAAAACTGTTTTTT	CASSQEGKVATNEKLFF
TRBV27	.	TRBD1	TRBJ1-2	TGTGCCAGCAGTTTTGGGACAGGGGAATATGGCTACACCTTC	CASSFGTGEYGYTF